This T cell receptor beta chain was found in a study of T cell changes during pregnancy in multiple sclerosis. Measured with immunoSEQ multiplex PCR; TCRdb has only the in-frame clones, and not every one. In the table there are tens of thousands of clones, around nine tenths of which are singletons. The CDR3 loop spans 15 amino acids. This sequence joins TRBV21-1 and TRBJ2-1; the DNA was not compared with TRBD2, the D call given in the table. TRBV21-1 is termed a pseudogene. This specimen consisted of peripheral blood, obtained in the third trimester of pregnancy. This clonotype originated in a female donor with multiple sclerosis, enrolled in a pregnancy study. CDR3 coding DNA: TGTGCCAGCAGCAAAGAAAGCGGGACCCACAATGAGCAGTTCTTC. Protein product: CASSKESGTHNEQFF.